This T cell receptor beta chain was identified in a study of T cells in Graves' hyperthyroidism and ophthalmopathy. CDR3 length: 17 amino acids. Germline V lookup: CDR1 MDHEN, CDR2 SYDVKM. The V segment lost 2 bases and the J segment 1 base; nucleotides outside the gene matches: 2. This clonotype was seen more than once but under ten times. Using RNA transcripts as the source, TCR beta CDR3 regions were amplified. The TCR CDR3 first-round RT-PCR relied on the HTBI primer set. TCRdb re-derived calls from the multiplex PCR reads in MiXCR, one entry per CDR3 protein. Here the sample spans under 700,000 distinct CDR3 sequences, roughly a sixth being singletons. Cells are PBMCs isolated from around 9.4 ml of fresh blood.

The chain links TRBV28 to TRBJ2-2; 12 bases align to TRBD2. This clonotype originated in a woman aged 18 to 35 with Graves' hyperthyroidism. The sample was blood. CDR3 bases: TGTGCCAGCAGTTTACTAGCGGGAGGGGAGAACACCGGGGAGCTGTTTTTT. It codes for CASSLLAGGENTGELFF.